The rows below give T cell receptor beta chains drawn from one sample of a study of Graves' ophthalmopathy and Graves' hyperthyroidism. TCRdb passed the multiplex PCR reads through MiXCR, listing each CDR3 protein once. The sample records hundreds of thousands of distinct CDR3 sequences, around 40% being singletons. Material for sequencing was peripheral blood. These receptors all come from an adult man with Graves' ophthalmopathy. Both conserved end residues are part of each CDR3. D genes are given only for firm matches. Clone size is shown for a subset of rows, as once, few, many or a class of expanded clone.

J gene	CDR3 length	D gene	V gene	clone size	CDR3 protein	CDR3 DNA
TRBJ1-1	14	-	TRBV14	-	CASSRRTGITEAFF	TGTGCCAGCAGCCGCAGAACAGGGATTACTGAAGCTTTCTTT
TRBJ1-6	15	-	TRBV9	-	CASTVGGTYNSPLHF	TGTGCCAGCACAGTAGGAGGGACATATAATTCACCCCTCCACTTT
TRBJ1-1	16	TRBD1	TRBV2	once	CASSARGHGTYTEAFF	TGTGCCAGCAGTGCTAGGGGGCACGGGACCTACACTGAAGCTTTCTTT
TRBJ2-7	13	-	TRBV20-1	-	CSASQTESYEQYF	TGCAGTGCGTCGCAGACCGAATCCTACGAGCAGTACTTC
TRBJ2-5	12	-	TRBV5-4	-	CATSTGQETQYF	TGTGCCACTTCAACAGGACAAGAGACCCAGTACTTC
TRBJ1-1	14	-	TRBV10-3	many	CAISKGFEETEAFF	TGTGCCATCAGTAAGGGTTTTGAGGAGACTGAAGCTTTCTTT
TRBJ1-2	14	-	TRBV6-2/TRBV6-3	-	CASSKTTGNYGYTF	TGTGCCAGCAGTAAGACCACAGGGAACTATGGCTACACCTTC
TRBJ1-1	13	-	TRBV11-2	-	CASSFNWNTEAFF	TGTGCCAGCAGCTTCAATTGGAACACTGAAGCTTTCTTT
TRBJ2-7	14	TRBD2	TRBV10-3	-	CASSRDYSSYEQYF	TGTGCCAGCAGCCGGGACTACAGTTCCTACGAGCAGTACTTC
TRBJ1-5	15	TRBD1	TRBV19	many	CASQANRGRYQPQHF	TGTGCCAGCCAAGCCAACAGGGGCCGTTATCAGCCCCAGCATTTT
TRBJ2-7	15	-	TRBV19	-	CASSIGQGNSYEQYF	TGTGCCAGTAGTATCGGTCAGGGCAACTCCTACGAGCAGTACTTC
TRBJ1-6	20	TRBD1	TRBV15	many	CATSSRDREFISSYNSPLHF	TGTGCCACCAGCAGCCGGGACAGGGAGTTTATTAGCTCCTATAATTCACCCCTCCACTTT
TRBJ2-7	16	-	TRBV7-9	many	CASTNFQGDRPYEQYF	TGTGCCAGCACCAACTTCCAGGGCGACAGACCCTACGAGCAGTACTTC
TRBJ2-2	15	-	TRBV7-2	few	CASSSTRNTNGELFF	TGTGCCAGCAGCTCTACTAGGAATACTAACGGGGAGCTGTTTTTT
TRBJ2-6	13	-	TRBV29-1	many	CSVAGDGANVLTF	TGCAGCGTTGCGGGGGACGGGGCCAACGTCCTGACTTTC
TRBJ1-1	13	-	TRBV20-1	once	CSARRGGFTEAFF	TGCAGTGCCCGTAGGGGGGGGTTCACTGAAGCTTTCTTT
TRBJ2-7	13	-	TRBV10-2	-	CASSDDGSYEQYF	TGCGCCAGCAGTGACGACGGATCCTACGAGCAGTACTTC
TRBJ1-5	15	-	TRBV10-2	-	CASSLSEHRKQPQHF	TGTGCCAGCAGTTTATCCGAACACAGGAAGCAGCCCCAGCATTTT
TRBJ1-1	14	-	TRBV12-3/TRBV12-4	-	CASSLAGGTHEAFF	TGTGCCAGCAGTTTAGCGGGGGGGACACATGAAGCTTTCTTT
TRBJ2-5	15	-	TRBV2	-	CASRLQGPKQETQYF	TGTGCCAGCAGACTCCAAGGGCCCAAGCAAGAGACCCAGTACTTC
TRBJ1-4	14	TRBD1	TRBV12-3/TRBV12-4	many	CASSDRGSNEKLFF	TGTGCCAGCAGTGACAGGGGATCTAATGAAAAACTGTTTTTT
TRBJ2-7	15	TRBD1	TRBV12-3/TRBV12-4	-	CASSPGGTGAYEQYF	TGTGCCAGCAGTCCGGGGGGGACAGGGGCCTACGAGCAGTACTTC
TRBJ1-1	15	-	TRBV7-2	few	CASSQPGRDNTEAFF	TGTGCCAGCAGCCAACCCGGACGGGACAACACTGAAGCTTTCTTT
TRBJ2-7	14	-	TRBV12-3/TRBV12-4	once	CTSSPFVQGDEQYF	TGTACCAGCAGTCCCTTTGTACAGGGAGACGAGCAGTACTTC
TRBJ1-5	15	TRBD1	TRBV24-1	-	CASSYGTGAGQPQHF	TGTGCCAGCAGTTACGGGACAGGGGCGGGACAGCCCCAGCATTTT
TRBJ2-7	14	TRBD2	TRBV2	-	CASSLGSGNSEQYF	TGTGCCAGCAGCTTGGGTAGCGGGAACTCCGAGCAGTACTTC
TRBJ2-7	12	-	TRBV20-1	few	CSGGENSYEQYF	TGCAGTGGGGGGGAGAACTCCTACGAGCAGTACTTC
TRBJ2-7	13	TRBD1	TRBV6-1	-	CASRTGPDYEQYF	TGTGCCAGCCGGACAGGGCCCGACTACGAGCAGTACTTC
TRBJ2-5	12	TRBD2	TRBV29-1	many	CSDLADQETQYF	TGCAGCGATCTAGCGGATCAAGAGACCCAGTACTTC
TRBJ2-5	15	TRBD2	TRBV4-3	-	CASSQAGGVSETQYF	TGCGCCAGCAGCCAGGCGGGGGGGGTCTCGGAGACCCAGTACTTC
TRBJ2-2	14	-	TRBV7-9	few	CASSFGGETGELFF	TGTGCCAGCAGCTTCGGCGGGGAAACCGGGGAGCTGTTTTTT
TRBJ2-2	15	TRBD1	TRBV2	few	CASRSRDRDTGELFF	TGTGCCAGCAGGAGCCGGGACAGGGACACCGGGGAGCTGTTTTTT
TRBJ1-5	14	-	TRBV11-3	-	CASSLDRNNQPQHF	TGTGCCAGCAGCTTAGACAGGAATAATCAGCCCCAGCATTTT
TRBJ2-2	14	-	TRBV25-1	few	CASSYTGGTGELFF	TGTGCCAGCAGTTACACAGGAGGCACCGGGGAGCTGTTTTTT
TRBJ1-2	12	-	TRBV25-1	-	CASMAVNYGHTF	TGTGCCAGCATGGCAGTAAACTATGGCCACACCTTC
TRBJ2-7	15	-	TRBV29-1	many	CSVEDAGSSSYEQYF	TGCAGCGTTGAAGATGCGGGATCCAGCTCCTACGAGCAGTACTTC
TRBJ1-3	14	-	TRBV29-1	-	CSVLRENYGYTIYF	TGCAGCGTGCTCCGGGAGAACTATGGCTACACCATATATTTT
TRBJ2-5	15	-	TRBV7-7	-	CASSPPTTRGETQYF	TGTGCCAGCTCACCACCAACCACCCGAGGGGAGACCCAGTACTTC
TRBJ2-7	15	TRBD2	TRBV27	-	CASSFGLAGYYEQYF	TGTGCCAGCAGTTTTGGTCTAGCGGGGTACTACGAGCAGTACTTC
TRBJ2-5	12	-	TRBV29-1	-	CSVGSSGETQYF	TGCAGCGTGGGATCATCGGGGGAGACCCAGTACTTC
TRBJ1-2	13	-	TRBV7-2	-	CASSVEAGRDYTF	TGTGCCAGCAGCGTTGAAGCTGGAAGGGACTACACCTTC
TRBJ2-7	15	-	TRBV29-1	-	CSVELGGQTGTEQYF	TGCAGCGTTGAATTGGGGGGACAAACCGGGACCGAGCAGTACTTC
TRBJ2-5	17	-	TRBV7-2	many	CASSLGTSTPMGETQYF	TGTGCCAGCAGCTTAGGAACCTCGACACCAATGGGGGAGACCCAGTACTTC
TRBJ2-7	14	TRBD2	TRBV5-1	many	CASSHGTSGTEQYF	TGCGCCAGCAGCCACGGGACTAGCGGGACCGAGCAGTACTTC
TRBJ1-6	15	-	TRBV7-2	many	CASSPGGNNNSPLHF	TGTGCCAGCAGCCCCGGGGGAAATAATAATTCACCCCTCCACTTT
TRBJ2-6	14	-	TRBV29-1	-	CSPQGNSGANVLTF	TGCAGCCCTCAAGGGAACTCTGGGGCCAACGTCCTGACTTTC
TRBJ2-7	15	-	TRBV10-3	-	CAISERAGETGELYF	TGTGCCATCAGTGAGAGGGCAGGGGAAACCGGGGAGCTGTACTTC
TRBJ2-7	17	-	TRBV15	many	CATSRGRRRNQAREQYF	TGTGCCACCAGCAGAGGACGGAGACGGAACCAAGCCCGGGAGCAGTACTTC
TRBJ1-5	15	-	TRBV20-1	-	CSASRREYSNQPQHF	TGCAGTGCTAGTCGGCGGGAGTATAGCAATCAGCCCCAGCATTTT
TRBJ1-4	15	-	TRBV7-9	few	CASSPGTTTNEKLFF	TGTGCCAGCAGCCCCGGGACAACAACTAATGAAAAACTGTTTTTT
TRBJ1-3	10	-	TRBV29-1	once	CSVERDTIYF	TGCAGCGTTGAAAGGGACACCATATATTTT
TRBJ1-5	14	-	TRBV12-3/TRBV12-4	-	CASSFSGGEQPQHF	TGTGCCAGCAGTTTTTCGGGCGGCGAACAGCCCCAGCATTTT
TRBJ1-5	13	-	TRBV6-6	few	CASIGRSNQPQHF	TGTGCCAGCATTGGGCGGAGCAATCAGCCCCAGCATTTT
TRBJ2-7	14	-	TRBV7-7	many	CASSYAEGSYEQYF	TGTGCTAGCAGCTATGCGGAGGGCTCCTACGAGCAGTACTTC
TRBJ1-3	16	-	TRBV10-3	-	CAISEARLLGGNTIYF	TGTGCCATCAGTGAAGCGCGGCTTCTGGGCGGAAACACCATATATTTT